This T cell receptor (beta chain) comes out of a study of vaccination effects on CD4 cells after COVID-19. About the research overall: Vaccination of participants consisted of two doses of either the BNT162b2 or mRNA-1273 vaccine.

Remarks on this clone: The target antigen is unknown.

The CDR3 length is 14 residues. V lost 2 bases and J 9 bases, leaving 16 bases between the germline ends. From germline, CDR1 is SEHNR and CDR2 FQNEAQ (reference sequence). Measured with immunoSEQ multiplex PCR; TCRdb has only the in-frame clones, and not every one. The sample gives over 50,000 clones, 75% to 85% of which show up once; about 2.5% is in the top ten. Ahead of sequencing, the ViraFEST assay grew antigen-specific CD4+ T cells using viral peptide pools. The culture ran for 10 days before CD4+ T cells were isolated. The specimen was CD4+ T cells from PBMCs cultured with HCoV-229E spike peptides, collected before COVID-19 vaccination. The chain employs TRBV7-9 and TRBJ1-2; no firm D call. The sequence was obtained from a human donor who received a COVID-19 vaccine. The CDR3 bases are TGTGCCAGCAGCTTATTATCGGACGGATTAAGCTACACCTTC. Translating gives CASSLLSDGLSYTF. Drawing the rest from reference TRBV7-9 and TRBJ1-2, the complete variable domain is DTGVSQNPRHKITKRGQNVTFRCDPISEHNRLYWYRQTLGQGPEFLTYFQNEAQLEKSRLLSDRFSAERPKGSFSTLEIQRTEQGDSAMYLCASSLLSDGLSYTFGSGTRLTVV.